These 10 T cell receptor beta chains were all obtained from the same sample, sequenced in a study of cytomegalovirus exposure and HLA in healthy donors. With 60 Vbeta and 13 Jbeta primers, the PCR was carried out. Assay used: immunoSEQ multiplex PCR; TCRdb lists only in-frame clones, some missing. The data contain 100,000 to 150,000 clones, roughly 82% of them seen just once; the ten biggest clones take up roughly 12%. The sample taken for sequencing was PBMCs. Every receptor here comes from a male donor in good health and CMV-seropositive.

CDR3 protein: CASSEKPRGEQYF. The CDR3 DNA reads TGTGCCAGCAGTGAAAAACCCCGGGGAGAGCAGTACTTC. The chain combines TRBV2 with TRBJ2-7; the D gene is possibly TRBD2 (5 bases). This CDR3 spans 13 amino acids. With 2 bases removed from V and 7 bases from J, the gap between germline ends came to 12 bases. Germline CDR1 and CDR2: SNHLY and FYNNEI.

The V call is TRBV9, the J call TRBJ1-1; 9 positions agree with TRBD1. V lost 3 bases to trimming and J lost 5 bases; unmatched junction nucleotides: 5. CDR1 and CDR2 from the germline V gene are SGDLS and YYNGEE. The CDR3 length is 14 residues. CDR3 bases: TGTGCCAGCAGCGCCGGACAGGGGTGGACTGAAGCTTTCTTT. This encodes CASSAGQGWTEAFF.

The V call is TRBV7-3, the J call TRBJ2-1; TRBD2 matches 7 bases. CDR3 length: 16 residues. Germline V CDR1 and CDR2: SGHTA, FQGTGA. Trimming took 5 bases from V and 5 from J; bases not matched to a gene: 12. CDR3 region: CASSQTTSWVHNEQFF. Here the CDR3 DNA reads TGTGCCAGCAGCCAAACGACTAGCTGGGTGCACAATGAGCAGTTCTTC.

The gene calls are TRBV5-4 and TRBJ2-1; 9 bases fit TRBD2. CDR1 and CDR2 (germline): SGHNT, YYREEE (reference sequence). This CDR3 has 19 amino acids. V lost 3 bases, J lost 2 bases, and 15 bases stayed unmatched. CDR3: CASSYAGLAREEPYNEQFF. The CDR3 nucleotides are TGTGCCAGCAGCTATGCGGGACTAGCCAGGGAGGAACCCTACAATGAGCAGTTCTTC.

The genes are TRBV7-2 and TRBJ1-1; TRBD1 aligns across 9 bases. CDR3 length: 14 residues. V was clipped by 4 bases and J by 11 bases; unmatched bases: 11. Germline loops: CDR1 SGHTA, CDR2 FQGNSA. CDR3 protein: CASSSTGTGLVAFF. In DNA form, the CDR3 reads TGTGCCAGCAGCTCAACTGGGACAGGGCTCGTGGCTTTCTTT.

The chain couples TRBV28 to TRBJ2-1, with D perhaps TRBD2 (5 bases). V lost 5 bases, J lost 14 bases, and 13 bases lay in between. CDR1 is MDHEN and CDR2 is SYDVKM in the germline V gene. The CDR3 extends over 11 amino acids. This CDR3 is CASSTGGLKFF. CDR3 coding DNA: TGTGCCAGCAGTACGGGCGGACTTAAGTTCTTC.

The chain uses TRBV19 and TRBJ1-3; 8 bases are a match to TRBD1. This CDR3 is 16 amino acids long. CDR1 LNHDA and CDR2 SQIVND come from the germline V gene (reference sequence). The V gene end was trimmed by 3 bases and the J gene end by 0 bases; junction bases not matched to a gene: 4. The CDR3 DNA follows: TGTGCCAGTAGTATGCCGGGACAGGCCTCTGGAAACACCATATATTTT. It translates to CASSMPGQASGNTIYF.

On this clone itself: The CDR3 does not close with the conserved phenylalanine or tryptophan, likely indicating a read error. No DNA is shown, since the ends of the CDR3 on it are uncertain; the CDR3 is the one TCRdb lists. V gene TRBV5-5 combines with J gene TRBJ1-4. The germline gives CDR1 SGHKS, CDR2 YYEKEE (reference sequence). The CDR3 contains 11 residues when both ends are counted. The CDR3 is CASSSTVGISL.

This chain connects TRBV4-2 to TRBJ1-2; 8 positions agree with TRBD1. After removal of 4 bases from V and 2 bases from J, the junction contained 15 bases not matched to a gene. Germline CDR1 reads LGHNA; CDR2 reads YNFKEQ. The CDR3 length is 18 residues. In nucleotides, the CDR3 is TGTGCCAGCAGCCCAAGTGGACAGGGAGGGAGTAGAAACTATGGCTACACCTTC. Translated: CASSPSGQGGSRNYGYTF.

The genes are TRBV7-2 and TRBJ2-7, with 8 bases that match TRBD2. Trimming removed 3 bases from V and 6 bases from J; junction bases left unmatched: 7. The germline V gene encodes CDR1 SGHTA and CDR2 FQGNSA. The CDR3 runs to 14 residues. This CDR3 is CASSFGTSMGEQYF. In DNA, the CDR3 is TGTGCCAGCAGCTTCGGGACTAGTATGGGCGAGCAGTACTTC.